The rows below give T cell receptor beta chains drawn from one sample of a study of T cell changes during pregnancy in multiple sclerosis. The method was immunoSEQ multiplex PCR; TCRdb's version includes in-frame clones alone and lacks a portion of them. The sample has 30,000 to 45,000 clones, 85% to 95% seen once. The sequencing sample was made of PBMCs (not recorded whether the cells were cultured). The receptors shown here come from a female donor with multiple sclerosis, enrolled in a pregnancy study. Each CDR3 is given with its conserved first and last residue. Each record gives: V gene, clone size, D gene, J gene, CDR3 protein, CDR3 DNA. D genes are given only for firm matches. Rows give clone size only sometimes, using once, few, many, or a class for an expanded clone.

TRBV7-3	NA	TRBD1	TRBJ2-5	CASSPTGGEETQYF	TGTGCCAGCAGCCCGACAGGGGGAGAAGAGACCCAGTACTTC
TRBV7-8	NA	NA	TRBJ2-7	CASSLARAALSYEQYF	TGTGCCAGCAGCTTAGCGAGGGCAGCGCTATCCTACGAGCAGTACTTC
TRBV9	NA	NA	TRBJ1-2	CASSVVADYGYTF	TGTGCCAGCAGCGTAGTGGCCGATTATGGCTACACCTTC
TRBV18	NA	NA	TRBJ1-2	CASSQNYGYTF	TGTGCCAGCTCACAAAACTATGGCTACACCTTC
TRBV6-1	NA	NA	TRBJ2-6	CASSEEGSGANVLTF	TGTGCCAGCAGTGAAGAGGGCTCTGGGGCCAACGTCCTGACTTTC
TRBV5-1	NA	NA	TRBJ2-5	CASSLAWRGPEETQYF	TGCGCCAGCAGCTTGGCCTGGAGGGGGCCCGAGGAGACCCAGTACTTC
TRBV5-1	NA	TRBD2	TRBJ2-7	CASKLAGSTYEQYF	TGCGCCAGCAAGCTAGCGGGAAGCACCTACGAGCAGTACTTC
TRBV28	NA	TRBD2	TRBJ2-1	CASSFGASGYNEQFF	TGTGCCAGCAGTTTTGGGGCTAGCGGGTACAATGAGCAGTTCTTC
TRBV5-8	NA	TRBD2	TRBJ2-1	CASILAGGPSNEQFF	TGTGCCAGCATCCTAGCGGGAGGGCCAAGTAATGAGCAGTTCTTC
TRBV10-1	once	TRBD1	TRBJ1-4	CASSDPGQGGEKLFF	TGCGCCAGCAGTGACCCGGGACAGGGTGGTGAAAAACTGTTTTTT
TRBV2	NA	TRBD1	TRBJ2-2	CASGETGGITGELFF	TGTGCCAGCGGAGAGACAGGGGGCATTACCGGGGAGCTGTTTTTT
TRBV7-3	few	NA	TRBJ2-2	CASSHQQGGNAGELFF	TGTGCCAGCAGCCACCAACAGGGGGGGAACGCCGGGGAGCTGTTTTTT
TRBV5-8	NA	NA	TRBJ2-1	CASSPVLVGDEQFF	TGTGCCAGCAGCCCCGTTCTAGTTGGCGATGAGCAGTTCTTC
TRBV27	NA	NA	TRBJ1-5	CASSRGKGNQPQHF	TGTGCCAGCAGTCGGGGGAAGGGCAATCAGCCCCAGCATTTT
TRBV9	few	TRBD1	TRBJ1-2	CASSSGTGSYGYTF	TGTGCCAGCAGCTCCGGGACAGGGAGCTATGGCTACACCTTC
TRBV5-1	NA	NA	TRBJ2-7	CASSLRVTPGEQYF	TGCGCCAGCAGCTTGAGGGTCACCCCCGGCGAGCAGTACTTC
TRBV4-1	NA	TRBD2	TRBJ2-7	CASSQERDWGWLAGGSSYEQYF	TGCGCCAGCAGCCAAGAGAGGGACTGGGGTTGGCTAGCGGGAGGGAGCTCCTACGAGCAGTACTTC
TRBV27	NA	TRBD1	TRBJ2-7	CASSWGDRVYEQYF	TGTGCCAGCAGTTGGGGGGACAGGGTCTACGAGCAGTACTTC
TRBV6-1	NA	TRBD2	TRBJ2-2	CASSEDLAGAGELFF	TGTGCCAGCAGTGAAGACCTAGCGGGAGCCGGGGAGCTGTTTTTT
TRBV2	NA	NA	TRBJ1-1	CASINNRESTEAFF	TGTGCCAGCATTAATAACAGGGAGAGTACTGAAGCTTTCTTT
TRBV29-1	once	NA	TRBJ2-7	CSVAGSSYEQYF	TGCAGCGTCGCAGGGAGCTCCTACGAGCAGTACTTC
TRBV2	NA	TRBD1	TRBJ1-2	CASRLTGEVYGYTF	TGTGCCAGCAGACTAACAGGGGAGGTGTATGGCTACACCTTC